These 19 T cell receptor beta chains came from one sample sequenced in a study of blood T cell repertoires in COVID-19. TCRdb keeps only in-frame clones here, not all; method: immunoSEQ multiplex PCR. The sample carries about 73,000 clones, approximately 84% recorded once. The sample taken for sequencing was peripheral blood. These receptors were collected from a human donor in a cohort sampled during active COVID-19.

This chain connects TRBV5-1 to TRBJ1-1; D is ambiguous. Germline lookup yields CDR1 SGHRS and CDR2 YFSETQ. The V gene lost 5 bases and the J gene lost 0 bases, with 8 bases spanning the gap. The CDR3 is 13 residues long. CDR3 region: CASSNTMNTEAFF. In nucleotides, the CDR3 is TGCGCCAGCAGTAATACTATGAACACTGAAGCTTTCTTT.

The genes are TRBV15 and TRBJ1-6; the D is unclear. The germline CDR1 and CDR2 sequences are LNHNV and YYDKDF (reference sequence). The CDR3 is 15 residues long. The ends were cut back, 0 bases at V and 6 bases at J, with 9 bases in the middle. The CDR3: CATSREPRSNSPLHF. The CDR3 DNA reads TGTGCCACCAGCAGAGAGCCGAGGAGTAATTCACCCCTCCACTTT.

V usage is TRBV11-2 and J usage is TRBJ2-5; D may be TRBD1 (5 bases). The CDR3 is 15 residues long. Per the germline V gene, CDR1 is SGHAT and CDR2 is FQNNGV. The V end lost 2 bases, the J end lost 3 bases, and 13 bases lay between the germline ends. DNA of the CDR3: TGTGCCAGCAGCTTAATGTGGGGCGAGGAAGAGACCCAGTACTTC. Amino acids: CASSLMWGEEETQYF.

The V and J genes are TRBV6-5 and TRBJ1-2; no clear D. The CDR3 runs to 15 residues. V lost 0 bases to trimming and J lost 2 bases, with 10 bases between them. In germline, CDR1 is MNHEY, CDR2 SVGAGI. Here the CDR3 DNA reads TGTGCCAGCAGTTACTCGTACGGGAACAACTATGGCTACACCTTC. Translation gives CASSYSYGNNYGYTF.

The genes are TRBV4-2 and TRBJ2-3; 10 nucleotides match TRBD2. CDR1 and CDR2 (germline): LGHNA, YNFKEQ. J lost 4 bases, V lost 7 bases, and 5 bases had no gene match. The CDR3 has 14 residues. The CDR3 nucleotides read TGTGCCAGCAAGAGCGGGGGGGATTCAGATACGCAGTATTTT. Translated: CASKSGGDSDTQYF.

V usage is TRBV28 and J usage is TRBJ2-5, with D perhaps TRBD1 (7 bases). Germline CDR1 reads MDHEN; CDR2 reads SYDVKM. V was pared by 5 bases and J by 4 bases, with 17 bases between. The CDR3 is 15 amino acids. CDR3 protein: CASSPDRVRGETQYF. CDR3 coding DNA: TGTGCCAGCAGTCCCGACAGGGTGCGGGGAGAGACCCAGTACTTC. Filled out from reference TRBV28 and TRBJ2-5, the complete variable domain reads DVKVTQSSRYLVKRTGEKVFLECVQDMDHENMFWYRQDPGLGLRLIYFSYDVKMKEKGDIPEGYSVSREKKERFSLILESASTNQTSMYLCASSPDRVRGETQYFGPGTRLLVL.

This sequence joins TRBV6-5 and TRBJ2-7; weak D call: TRBD2 (7 bases). The germline V gene encodes CDR1 MNHEY and CDR2 SVGAGI. The CDR3 consists of 15 residues. V lost 10 bases and J 0 bases, leaving 19 bases between the germline ends. CDR3 nucleotides: TGTGCCACCACGGCGGGGGCTTTCGCCTCCTACGAGCAGTACTTC. Its protein is CATTAGAFASYEQYF.

The genes are TRBV3-1 (or the pseudogene TRBV3-2) and TRBJ1-4; D is undetermined. Trimming removed 6 bases from V and 3 bases from J, with 8 bases in between. The CDR3 is made up of 13 amino acids. Germline assignment: CDR1 LGHDT and CDR2 YNNKEL (reference sequence). The CDR3 region is CASRYAANEKLFF. The CDR3 coding sequence is TGTGCCAGCAGATATGCGGCTAATGAAAAACTGTTTTTT.

The rearrangement uses TRBV7-2 and TRBJ2-7; TRBD2 is a possible D gene (5 bases). V was trimmed by 4 bases and J by 1 base, leaving 11 bases between them. CDR1 and CDR2 from the germline V gene are SGHTA and FQGNSA. This CDR3 is 14 amino acids long. The CDR3 is CASSSERRSYEQYF. The CDR3 coding sequence is TGTGCCAGCAGCTCGGAGCGGAGGTCCTACGAGCAGTACTTC.

The chain combines TRBV5-1 with TRBJ2-1, with 8 positions matching TRBD2. With 2 bases clipped from V and 6 bases from J, the junction kept 4 bases outside the gene matches. The CDR3 loop spans 14 amino acids. Germline V gives CDR1 SGHRS, CDR2 YFSETQ. The CDR3 spells CASSFPGGSNEQFF. The CDR3 bases are TGCGCCAGCAGCTTTCCGGGAGGGAGCAATGAGCAGTTCTTC.

The chain has TRBV28 and TRBJ1-4; D call uncertain. The CDR3 extends over 16 amino acids. Per the germline V gene, CDR1 is MDHEN and CDR2 is SYDVKM. Between the trimmed V and J ends, which lost 5 bases and 5 bases, there was a span of 18 bases. The CDR3 DNA follows: TGTGCCAGCAGTCTTACGGTCGGAGCTGGGAATGAAAAACTGTTTTTT. This encodes CASSLTVGAGNEKLFF. The full variable domain, rest sourced from reference TRBV28 and TRBJ1-4, is DVKVTQSSRYLVKRTGEKVFLECVQDMDHENMFWYRQDPGLGLRLIYFSYDVKMKEKGDIPEGYSVSREKKERFSLILESASTNQTSMYLCASSLTVGAGNEKLFFGSGTQLSVL.

The V and J genes are TRBV10-3 and TRBJ1-5; 9 bases align to TRBD1. V trimming: 3 bases; J trimming: 3 bases; junction bases outside the gene matches: 15. This CDR3 comprises 19 residues. Per the germline V gene, CDR1 is ENHRY and CDR2 is SYGVKD. The CDR3, as DNA: TGTGCCATCAGTGATCGACGACGGACAGGGGATATTACCAATCAGCCCCAGCATTTT. This gives the protein CAISDRRRTGDITNQPQHF.

This clone has only a few counts. The chain uses TRBV7-6 and TRBJ1-5; weak D call: TRBD1 (5 bases). The V end was cut by 1 base, the J end by 7 bases, with 14 bases between. The CDR3 is made up of 15 amino acids. The V gene's germline CDR1 is SGHVS and CDR2 FNYEAQ. The CDR3 DNA reads as TGTGCCAGCAGCTTAGTATTGGGGGGAGGCCAGCCCCAGCATTTT. As protein: CASSLVLGGGQPQHF.

The V gene is TRBV7-8, the J gene TRBJ1-5; D unclear. Germline CDR1 reads SGHVS; CDR2 reads FQNEAQ. Trimming shortened V by 1 base and J by 0 bases, and 19 bases separated the two germline ends. The CDR3 has 19 residues. The CDR3 DNA sequence: TGTGCCAGCAGCTTAGATCCCTTTTTGCTTACATATAGCAATCAGCCCCAGCATTTT. This gives the protein CASSLDPFLLTYSNQPQHF.

With respect to this clone: Other DNA variants within this sample encode the same CDR3. The chain recombines TRBV19 with TRBJ2-7, with 8 bases lining up with TRBD1. V gave up 1 base and J gave up 0 bases; unmatched junction bases: 2. Germline CDR1 LNHDA, CDR2 SQIVND (reference sequence). The CDR3 contains 15 residues. For the CDR3, the DNA is TGTGCCAGTAGTATAGGACAGGGGAGCTCCTACGAGCAGTACTTC. It is translated as CASSIGQGSSYEQYF.

The V gene is TRBV11-3, the J gene TRBJ2-1; TRBD1 aligns across 9 bases. CDR1 is SGHNT, CDR2 YENEEA, per germline. The V gene end was trimmed by 0 bases and the J gene end by 5 bases; junction bases not matched to a gene: 8. CDR3 size: 17 residues. For the CDR3, the DNA is TGTGCCAGCAGCTTAGATCACTGGGACAGGGCGGACAATGAGCAGTTCTTC. Its protein product is CASSLDHWDRADNEQFF.

The chain couples TRBV7-3 to TRBJ2-4, with 7 bases aligning to TRBD2. The CDR3 sequence is 20 residues long. Unmatched junction bases numbered 14, after V lost 0 bases and J lost 0 bases. The germline CDR1 and CDR2 sequences are SGHTA and FQGTGA. The CDR3 loop is CASSLTSWAGRVLAKNIQYF. As DNA, the CDR3 is TGTGCCAGCAGCTTAACAAGTTGGGCAGGGAGGGTTCTAGCCAAAAACATTCAGTACTTC.

The rearrangement links TRBV10-3 to TRBJ1-2, with D perhaps TRBD1 (6 bases). There are 15 residues in the CDR3. The V end lost 9 bases, the J end lost 5 bases, and 22 bases lay between the germline ends. Looked up from germline, CDR1 is ENHRY and CDR2 is SYGVKD. The DNA for the CDR3 is TGTGCCATTCAGGATTTGGGGGGGGCGCCTTATGGCTACACCTTC. Translated, it gives CAIQDLGGAPYGYTF.

The chain combines TRBV27 with TRBJ2-1; TRBD2 agrees at 15 bases. The V gene's germline CDR1 is MNHEY and CDR2 SMNVEV (reference sequence). Germline trimming cut 2 bases from V and 9 bases from J; bases unmatched to any gene: 11. This CDR3 region has 18 residues. The CDR3 reads CASSLHRTSGGAFGEQFF. The CDR3 DNA follows: TGTGCCAGCAGTTTACACAGGACTAGCGGGGGGGCATTCGGTGAGCAGTTCTTC.